Below, 11 T cell receptor beta chains from the same sample are listed, as sequenced in a study of T-cell reconstitution after alpha-beta-depleted transplantation in children. Unique molecular identifiers were used in preparing the TCRbeta library. TCRdb used MiXCR to reprocess the PCR reads, holding one entry per CDR3 protein. The data show hundreds of thousands of distinct CDR3 sequences, approximately 17% seen once. The sample here was PBMCs from the stem cell graft donor, taken from the stem cell graft. These receptors all stem from a human donor who donated a stem cell graft to a child with acute myeloid leukemia.

In its sample, this clonotype was seen many times. The chain links TRBV7-2 to TRBJ1-6; 7 nucleotides align to TRBD1. Trimming took 5 bases from V and 9 from J; bases not matched to a gene: 10. The germline V gene has CDR1 SGHTA and CDR2 FQGNSA. The CDR3 contains 15 residues. CDR3 region: CASSTRQGSGSPLHF. The CDR3 DNA sequence: TGTGCCAGCAGCACCCGACAGGGTTCGGGTTCACCCCTCCACTTT.

This clonotype was recorded many times. CDR3 region: CSVALDSNQPQHF. The CDR3 DNA follows: TGCAGCGTTGCTTTGGATAGCAATCAGCCCCAGCATTTT. The chain couples TRBV29-1 to TRBJ1-5; D gene ambiguous. Between the trimmed V and J ends, which lost 4 bases and 0 bases, there was a span of 7 bases. CDR1 is SQVTM and CDR2 is ANQGSEA in the germline V gene. CDR3 size: 13 residues.

The chain combines TRBV12-3 or TRBV12-4 with TRBJ1-5, with D perhaps TRBD1 (6 bases). The CDR3 length is 16 residues. V dropped 1 base and J dropped 4 bases, with 14 bases sitting between them. The CDR3 is CASSLGQDSFNQPQHF. DNA for the CDR3: TGTGCCAGCAGTTTAGGACAGGACTCTTTTAATCAGCCCCAGCATTTT.

As regards this clonotype: It differs at one base from a far larger clone, so likely a read error. This rearrangement joins TRBV29-1 to TRBJ1-1, with D hard to call. The germline gives CDR1 SQVTM, CDR2 ANQGSEA. This CDR3 has 11 residues. This chain's CDR3 is CSVQGATVAFF. The CDR3 nucleotides are TGCAGCGTTCAAGGCGCCACTGTAGCTTTCTTT.

This clonotype was found many times. The V and J genes are TRBV29-1 and TRBJ1-1; D is perhaps TRBD1 (5 bases). Deletions cut 6 bases from V and 1 base from J, with 9 bases between. The germline CDR1 and CDR2 sequences are SQVTM and ANQGSEA. The CDR3 runs to 12 residues. The CDR3 spells CSVDRSNTEAFF. DNA of the CDR3: TGCAGCGTCGACAGATCGAACACTGAAGCTTTCTTT.

This clonotype came up many times. The V gene is TRBV29-1, the J gene TRBJ2-1; D gene ambiguous. Trimming removed 3 bases from V and 2 bases from J, with 5 bases in between. The CDR3 totals 12 residues. Per germline, CDR1 SQVTM and CDR2 ANQGSEA. The CDR3 DNA follows: TGCAGCGTTGATAGGACCTACAATGAGCAGTTCTTC. Residues: CSVDRTYNEQFF.

This clonotype was counted at least ten times. The chain couples TRBV20-1 to TRBJ1-5, with D maybe TRBD1 (6 bases). The ends were cut back, 0 bases at V and 2 bases at J, with 14 bases in the middle. In germline, CDR1 is DFQATT, CDR2 SNEGSKA (reference sequence). The CDR3 length is 16 residues. This CDR3 reads CSARDGVGAGNQPQHF. Here the CDR3 DNA reads TGCAGTGCTAGAGATGGGGTGGGGGCAGGCAATCAGCCCCAGCATTTT.

V usage is TRBV6-1 and J usage is TRBJ1-5, with a possible D match to TRBD1 (5 bases). Trimming pared 1 base from V and 4 bases from J, leaving 8 bases between. This CDR3 spans 14 amino acids. Germline-derived CDR1 and CDR2 are MNHNS and SASEGT. The CDR3 coding sequence is TGTGCCAGCAGTGAAGTCGGGGGAAATCAGCCCCAGCATTTT. Protein: CASSEVGGNQPQHF.

This sequence joins TRBV7-7 and TRBJ2-1; D unclear. There are 15 residues in the CDR3. The V gene's germline CDR1 is SSHAT and CDR2 FNYEAQ (reference sequence). Trimming took off 2 bases at V and 0 bases at J, with 8 bases between the two ends. CDR3 amino acids: CASSLTLDSYNEQFF. CDR3 in DNA: TGTGCCAGCAGCTTAACTCTAGACTCCTACAATGAGCAGTTCTTC. The entire variable domain, with the rest obtained from reference TRBV7-7 and TRBJ2-1, is as follows: GAGVSQSPRYKVTKRGQDVTLRCDPISSHATLYWYQQALGQGPEFLTYFNYEAQPDKSGLPSDRFSAERPEGSISTLTIQRTEQRDSAMYRCASSLTLDSYNEQFFGPGTRLTVL.

The chain couples TRBV12-3 or TRBV12-4 to TRBJ2-5; D possibly uses TRBD1 or TRBD2 (5 bases each). The CDR3 runs 15 residues. Trimming removed 0 bases from V and 4 bases from J, with 12 bases in between. The CDR3 DNA is TGTGCCAGCAGTTTAGCGAGGGGAACCGGAGAGACCCAGTACTTC. Translated, it gives CASSLARGTGETQYF.

The chain uses TRBV4-3 and TRBJ2-3; 7 positions agree with TRBD2. Per the germline V gene, CDR1 is LGHNA and CDR2 is YSLEER. V shed 5 bases, J shed 3 bases, and the junction held 8 bases outside the gene matches. CDR3 size: 15 residues. The DNA of the CDR3 is TGCGCCAGCAGCACCTCCGCGGGAGCAACAGATACGCAGTATTTT. Protein: CASSTSAGATDTQYF.